This T cell receptor (beta chain) was captured in a study of T cell changes during pregnancy in multiple sclerosis. Germline CDR1 is KGHSH and CDR2 is LQKENI. J gave up 2 bases and V 6 bases, and 15 bases lay outside the gene matches. CDR3 length: 19 residues. Only in-frame clones appear in the TCRdb table, and some are missing; sequencing was by immunoSEQ multiplex PCR. The sample gives under 100,000 clones, roughly 96% of which show up once; over 0.95% is in the top ten. This clonotype was sampled from a female donor with multiple sclerosis, enrolled in a pregnancy study. This chain uses TRBV18 with TRBJ2-7; 14 nucleotides align to TRBD2. This specimen was peripheral blood, taken in the second trimester of pregnancy. DNA of the CDR3: TGTGCCAGCTCGCGCATACGCCTGGGACTAGCGGGAGCTACCTACGAGCAGTACTTC. Residues: CASSRIRLGLAGATYEQYF. The variable domain in full, completed from reference TRBV18 and TRBJ2-7, reads NAGVMQNPRHLVRRRGQEARLRCSPMKGHSHVYWYRQLPEEGLKFMVYLQKENIIDESGMPKERFSAEFPKEGPSILRIQQVVRGDSAAYFCASSRIRLGLAGATYEQYFGPGTRLTVT.